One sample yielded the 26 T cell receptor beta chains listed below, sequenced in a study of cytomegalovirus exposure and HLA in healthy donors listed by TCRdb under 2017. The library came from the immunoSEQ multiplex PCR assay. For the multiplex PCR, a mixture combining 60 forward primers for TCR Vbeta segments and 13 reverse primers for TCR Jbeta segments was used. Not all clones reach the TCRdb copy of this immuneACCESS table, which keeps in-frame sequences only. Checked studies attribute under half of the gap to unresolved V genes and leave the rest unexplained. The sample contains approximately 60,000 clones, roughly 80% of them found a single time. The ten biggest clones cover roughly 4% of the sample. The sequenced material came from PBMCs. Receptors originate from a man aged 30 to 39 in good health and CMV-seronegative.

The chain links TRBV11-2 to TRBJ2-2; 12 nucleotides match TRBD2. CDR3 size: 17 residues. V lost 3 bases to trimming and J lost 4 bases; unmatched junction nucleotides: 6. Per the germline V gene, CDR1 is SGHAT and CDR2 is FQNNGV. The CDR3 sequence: CASSFRLAGAITGELFF. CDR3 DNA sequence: TGTGCCAGCAGCTTCCGACTAGCGGGAGCGATCACCGGGGAGCTGTTTTTT.

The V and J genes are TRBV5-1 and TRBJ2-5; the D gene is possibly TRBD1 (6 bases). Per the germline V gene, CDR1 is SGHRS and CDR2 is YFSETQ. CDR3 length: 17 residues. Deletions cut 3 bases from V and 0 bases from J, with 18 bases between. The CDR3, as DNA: TGCGCCAGCAGCTCTAAGGGGGATAGCGCGTACCAAGAGACCCAGTACTTC. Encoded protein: CASSSKGDSAYQETQYF.

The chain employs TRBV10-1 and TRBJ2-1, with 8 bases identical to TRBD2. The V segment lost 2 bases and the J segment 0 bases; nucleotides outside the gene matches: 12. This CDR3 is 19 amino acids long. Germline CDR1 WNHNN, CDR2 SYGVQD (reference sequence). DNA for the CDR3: TGCGCCAGCAGTGAGGGCGCGTCTTTTAGCGGGGTCTCCTACAATGAGCAGTTCTTC. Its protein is CASSEGASFSGVSYNEQFF.

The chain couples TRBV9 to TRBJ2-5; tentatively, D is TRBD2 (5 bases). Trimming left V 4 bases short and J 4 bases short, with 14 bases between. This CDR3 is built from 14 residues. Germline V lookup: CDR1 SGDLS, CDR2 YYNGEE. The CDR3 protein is CASSPSRAVETQYF. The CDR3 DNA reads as TGTGCCAGCAGCCCCTCGAGGGCGGTAGAGACCCAGTACTTC.

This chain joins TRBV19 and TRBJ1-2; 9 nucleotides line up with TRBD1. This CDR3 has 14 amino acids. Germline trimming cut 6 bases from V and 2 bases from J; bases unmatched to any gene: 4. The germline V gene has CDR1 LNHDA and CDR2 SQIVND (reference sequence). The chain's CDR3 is CASRGDRENYGYTF. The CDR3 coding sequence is TGTGCCAGTAGGGGGGACAGGGAGAACTATGGCTACACCTTC.

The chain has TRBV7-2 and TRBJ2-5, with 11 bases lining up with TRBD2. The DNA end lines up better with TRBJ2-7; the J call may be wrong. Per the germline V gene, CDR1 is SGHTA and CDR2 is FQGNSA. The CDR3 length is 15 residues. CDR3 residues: CASTPQTSGVYEQYF. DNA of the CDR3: TGTGCCAGCACCCCCCAGACTAGCGGGGTCTACGAGCAGTACTTC.

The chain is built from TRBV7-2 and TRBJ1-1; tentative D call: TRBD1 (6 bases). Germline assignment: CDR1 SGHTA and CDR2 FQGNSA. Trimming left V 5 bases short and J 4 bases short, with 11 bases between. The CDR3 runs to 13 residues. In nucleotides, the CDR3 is TGTGCCAGCAGCCTCAAAGGGGGCACTGAAGCTTTCTTT. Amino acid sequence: CASSLKGGTEAFF.

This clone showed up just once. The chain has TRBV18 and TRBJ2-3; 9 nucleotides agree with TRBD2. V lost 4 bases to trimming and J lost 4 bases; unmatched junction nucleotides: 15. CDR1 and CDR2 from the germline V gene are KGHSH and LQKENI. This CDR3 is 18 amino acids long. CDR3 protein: CASSLAGSGTSRADTQYF. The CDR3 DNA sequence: TGTGCCAGCTCACTTGCCGGCTCCGGGACTAGCAGAGCAGATACGCAGTATTTT.

The CDR3 region has the DNA TGTGCCAGCAGCTCCCGGGGGGCCCGTTTAGAAGAGACCCAGTACTTC. Encoded protein: CASSSRGARLEETQYF. The chain links TRBV6-6 to TRBJ2-5; weak D call: TRBD2 (7 bases). V lost 6 bases and J lost 3, with 20 bases in between. The CDR3 extends over 16 amino acids. CDR1 MNHNY and CDR2 SVGAGI come from the germline V gene (reference sequence).

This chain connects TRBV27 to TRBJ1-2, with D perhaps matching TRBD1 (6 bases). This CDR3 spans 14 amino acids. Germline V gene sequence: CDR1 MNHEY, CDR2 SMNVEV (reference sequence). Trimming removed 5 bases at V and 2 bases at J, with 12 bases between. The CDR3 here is CASSPTDSNYGYTF. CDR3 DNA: TGTGCCAGCAGTCCGACGGACAGCAACTATGGCTACACCTTC.

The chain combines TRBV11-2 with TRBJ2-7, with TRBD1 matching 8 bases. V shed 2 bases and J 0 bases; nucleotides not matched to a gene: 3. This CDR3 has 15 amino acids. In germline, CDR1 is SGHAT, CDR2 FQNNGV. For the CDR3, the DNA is TGTGCCAGCAGCTTATGGGACAGGAGCTCCTACGAGCAGTACTTC. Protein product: CASSLWDRSSYEQYF.

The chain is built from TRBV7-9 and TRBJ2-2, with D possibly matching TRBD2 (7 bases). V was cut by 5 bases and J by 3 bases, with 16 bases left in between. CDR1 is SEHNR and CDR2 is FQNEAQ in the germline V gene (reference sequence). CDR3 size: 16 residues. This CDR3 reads CASSLRGGGDTGELFF. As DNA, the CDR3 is TGTGCCAGCAGCCTCCGTGGGGGGGGCGACACCGGGGAGCTGTTTTTT. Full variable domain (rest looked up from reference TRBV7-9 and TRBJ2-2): DTGVSQNPRHKITKRGQNVTFRCDPISEHNRLYWYRQTLGQGPEFLTYFQNEAQLEKSRLLSDRFSAERPKGSFSTLEIQRTEQGDSAMYLCASSLRGGGDTGELFFGEGSRLTVL.

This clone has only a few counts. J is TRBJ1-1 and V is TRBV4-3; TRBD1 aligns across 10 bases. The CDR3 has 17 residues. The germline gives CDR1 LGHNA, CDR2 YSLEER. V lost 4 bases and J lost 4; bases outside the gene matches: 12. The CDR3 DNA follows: TGCGCCAGCAGCCCTACTAGGACAGGGGGAATGAGCACTGAAGCTTTCTTT. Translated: CASSPTRTGGMSTEAFF.

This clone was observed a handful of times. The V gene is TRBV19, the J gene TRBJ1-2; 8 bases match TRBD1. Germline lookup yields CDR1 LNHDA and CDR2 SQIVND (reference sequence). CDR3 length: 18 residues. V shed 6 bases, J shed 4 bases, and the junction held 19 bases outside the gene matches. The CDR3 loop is CASRETATGALAGYGYTF. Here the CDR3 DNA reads TGTGCCAGTAGAGAGACCGCGACAGGGGCTCTCGCCGGCTATGGCTACACCTTC.

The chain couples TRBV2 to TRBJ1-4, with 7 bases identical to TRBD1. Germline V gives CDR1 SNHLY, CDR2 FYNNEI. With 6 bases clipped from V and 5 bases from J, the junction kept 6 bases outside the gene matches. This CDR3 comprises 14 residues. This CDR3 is CASRALTGNEKLFF. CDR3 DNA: TGTGCCAGCAGGGCCCTGACAGGGAATGAAAAACTGTTTTTT.

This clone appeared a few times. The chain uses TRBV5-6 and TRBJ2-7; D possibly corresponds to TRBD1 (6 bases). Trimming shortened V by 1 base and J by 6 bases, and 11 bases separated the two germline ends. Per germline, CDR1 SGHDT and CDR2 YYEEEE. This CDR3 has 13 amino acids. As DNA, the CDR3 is TGTGCCAGCAGCTTGACAGGGTTGGGCGAGCAGTACTTC. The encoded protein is CASSLTGLGEQYF.

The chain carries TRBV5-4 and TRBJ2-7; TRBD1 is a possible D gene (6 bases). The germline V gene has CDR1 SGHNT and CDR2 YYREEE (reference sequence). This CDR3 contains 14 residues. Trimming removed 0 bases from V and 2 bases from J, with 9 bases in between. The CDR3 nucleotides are TGTGCCAGCAGCTTGGTGGGGGCAACCTACGAGCAGTACTTC. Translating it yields CASSLVGATYEQYF.

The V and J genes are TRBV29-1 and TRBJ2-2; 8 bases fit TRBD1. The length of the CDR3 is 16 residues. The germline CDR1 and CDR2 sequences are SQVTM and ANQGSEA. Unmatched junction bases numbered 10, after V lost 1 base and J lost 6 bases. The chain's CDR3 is CSVEGQQGVVSGELFF. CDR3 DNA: TGCAGCGTTGAAGGACAACAGGGGGTGGTCTCCGGGGAGCTGTTTTTT.

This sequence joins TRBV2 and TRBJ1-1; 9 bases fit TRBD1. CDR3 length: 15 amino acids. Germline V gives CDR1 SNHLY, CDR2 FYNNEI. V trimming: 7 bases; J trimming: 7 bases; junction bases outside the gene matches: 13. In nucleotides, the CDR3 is TGTGCCAGCACTCCAGCCAGGGACAGGGTTTTTGAAGCTTTCTTT. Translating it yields CASTPARDRVFEAFF.

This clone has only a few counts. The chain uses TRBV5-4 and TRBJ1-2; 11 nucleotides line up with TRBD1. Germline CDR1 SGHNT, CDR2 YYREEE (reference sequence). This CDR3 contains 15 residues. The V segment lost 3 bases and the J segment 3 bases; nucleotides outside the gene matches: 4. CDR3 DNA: TGTGCCAGCAGCTCACAGGGACAGGGGGACTATGGCTACACCTTC. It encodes CASSSQGQGDYGYTF.

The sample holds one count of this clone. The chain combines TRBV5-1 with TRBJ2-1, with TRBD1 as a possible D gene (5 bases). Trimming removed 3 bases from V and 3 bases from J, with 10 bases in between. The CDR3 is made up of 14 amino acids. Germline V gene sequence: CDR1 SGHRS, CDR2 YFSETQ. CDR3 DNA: TGCGCCAGCAGCTGGGGCCAGGGCTACAATGAGCAGTTCTTC. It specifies CASSWGQGYNEQFF.

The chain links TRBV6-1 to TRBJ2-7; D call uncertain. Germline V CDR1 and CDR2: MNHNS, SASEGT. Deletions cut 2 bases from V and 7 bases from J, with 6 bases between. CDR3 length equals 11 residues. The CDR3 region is CASSEPGEQYF. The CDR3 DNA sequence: TGTGCCAGCAGTGAACCGGGTGAGCAGTACTTC.

Here the CDR3 DNA reads TGTGCCAGCAGGCCGACAGGTATCCCTAACTATGGCTACACCTTC. Translated: CASRPTGIPNYGYTF. J is TRBJ1-2 and V is TRBV6-5, with D possibly matching TRBD1 (6 bases). CDR3 length equals 15 residues. Germline values: CDR1 MNHEY, CDR2 SVGAGI. V lost 6 bases to trimming and J lost 0 bases, with 14 bases between them.

CDR3 sequence reads: CASSERATGGTETQYF. The CDR3 DNA reads TGTGCCAGCAGTGAAAGGGCGACAGGGGGCACGGAGACCCAGTACTTC. J is TRBJ2-5 and V is TRBV2, with 10 bases identical to TRBD1. The ends lost 2 bases at V and 5 bases at J; junction bases unmatched: 8. Germline CDR1 and CDR2: SNHLY and FYNNEI. The CDR3 sequence is 16 residues long.

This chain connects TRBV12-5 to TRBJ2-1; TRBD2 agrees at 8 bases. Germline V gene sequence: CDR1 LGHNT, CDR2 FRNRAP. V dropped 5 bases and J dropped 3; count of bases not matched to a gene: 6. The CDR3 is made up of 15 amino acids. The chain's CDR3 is CASGPSGRGYNEQFF. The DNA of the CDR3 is TGTGCTAGTGGTCCGAGCGGGAGAGGCTACAATGAGCAGTTCTTC.

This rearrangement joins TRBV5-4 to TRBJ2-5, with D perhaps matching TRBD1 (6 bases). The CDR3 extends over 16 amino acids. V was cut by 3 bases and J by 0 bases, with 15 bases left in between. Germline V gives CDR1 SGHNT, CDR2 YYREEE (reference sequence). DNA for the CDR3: TGTGCCAGCAGCTCTACAGGGCTCAGGTACCAAGAGACCCAGTACTTC. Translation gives CASSSTGLRYQETQYF.